This T cell receptor (beta chain) appears in the sequencing data of a study of response to subunit inactivated influenza vaccine. TCRdb processed the RT-PCR reads anew with MiXCR; each CDR3 protein has one entry. The table lists a few hundred thousand distinct CDR3 sequences, roughly 9.7% of them singletons. Germline values: CDR1 MNHEY, CDR2 SVGAGI. V lost 2 bases to trimming and J lost 1 base; unmatched junction nucleotides: 11. This CDR3 region has 19 residues. The genes are TRBV6-5 and TRBJ1-6, with TRBD1 matching 7 bases. The receptor was isolated from a man between 50 and 59 years old who received an inactivated influenza vaccine. Sequenced here: PBMCs from blood, sampled roughly 45 days after vaccination. CDR3: CASSYKGGGGFSYNSPLHF. The CDR3 DNA reads TGTGCCAGCAGTTACAAGGGCGGAGGGGGCTTTTCCTATAATTCACCCCTCCACTTT.